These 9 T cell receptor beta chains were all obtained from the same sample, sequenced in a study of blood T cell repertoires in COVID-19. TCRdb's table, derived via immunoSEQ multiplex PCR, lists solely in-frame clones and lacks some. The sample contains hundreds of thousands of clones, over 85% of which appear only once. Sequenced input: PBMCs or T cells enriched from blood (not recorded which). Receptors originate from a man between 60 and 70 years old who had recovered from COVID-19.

CDR3 protein: CASSQSRLAHTGELFF. CDR3 coding DNA: TGTGCCAGCAGCCAATCTCGACTAGCGCACACCGGGGAGCTGTTTTTT. The chain employs TRBV16 and TRBJ2-2; 8 bases map to TRBD2. J was trimmed by 3 bases and V by 0 bases; bases with no gene match: 3. The CDR3 consists of 16 residues. CDR1 is KGHSY, CDR2 FQNENV, per germline.

The CDR3 sequence: CATSDLVAGAINEQFF. CDR3 nucleotide sequence: TGTGCCACCAGTGATTTAGTAGCGGGAGCCATAAATGAGCAGTTCTTC. The chain combines TRBV24-1 with TRBJ2-1; 9 nucleotides align to TRBD2. Per germline, CDR1 KGHDR and CDR2 SFDVKD. J was trimmed by 7 bases and V by 1 base; bases with no gene match: 7. The CDR3 sequence is 16 residues long.

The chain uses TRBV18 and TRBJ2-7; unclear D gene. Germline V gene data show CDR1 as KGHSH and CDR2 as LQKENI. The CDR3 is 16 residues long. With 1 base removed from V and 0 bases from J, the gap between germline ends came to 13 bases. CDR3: CASSPRDPGSSYEQYF. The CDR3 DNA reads TGTGCCAGCTCACCACGAGACCCGGGTAGCTCCTACGAGCAGTACTTC.

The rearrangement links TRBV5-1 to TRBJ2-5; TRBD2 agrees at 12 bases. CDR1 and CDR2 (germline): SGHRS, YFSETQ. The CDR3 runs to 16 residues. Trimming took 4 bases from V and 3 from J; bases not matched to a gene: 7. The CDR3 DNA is TGCGCCAGCAGCGGATCTAGCGGGAGGGCCGAAGAGACCCAGTACTTC. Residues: CASSGSSGRAEETQYF.

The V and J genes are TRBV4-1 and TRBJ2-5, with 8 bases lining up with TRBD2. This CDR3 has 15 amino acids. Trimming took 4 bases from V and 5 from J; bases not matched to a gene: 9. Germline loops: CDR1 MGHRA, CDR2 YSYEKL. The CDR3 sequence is CASSPRGGRSETQYF. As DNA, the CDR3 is TGCGCCAGCAGCCCCCGGGGGGGCAGGTCCGAGACCCAGTACTTC.

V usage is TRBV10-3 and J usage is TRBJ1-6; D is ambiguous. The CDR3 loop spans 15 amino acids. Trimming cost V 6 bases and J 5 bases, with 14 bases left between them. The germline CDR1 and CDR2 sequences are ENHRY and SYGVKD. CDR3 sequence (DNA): TGTGCCATCAGCCCGGGAGGGTCCCATAATTCACCCCTCCACTTT. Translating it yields CAISPGGSHNSPLHF.

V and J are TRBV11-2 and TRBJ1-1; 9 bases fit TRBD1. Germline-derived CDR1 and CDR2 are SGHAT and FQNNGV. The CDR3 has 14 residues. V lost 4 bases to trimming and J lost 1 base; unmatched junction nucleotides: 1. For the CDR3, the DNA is TGTGCCAGCAGCTCGGGACAGGGGAACACTGAAGCTTTCTTT. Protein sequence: CASSSGQGNTEAFF. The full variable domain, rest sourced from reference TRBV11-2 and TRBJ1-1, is EAGVAQSPRYKIIEKRQSVAFWCNPISGHATLYWYQQILGQGPKLLIQFQNNGVVDDSQLPKDRFSAERLKGVDSTLKIQPAKLEDSAVYLCASSSGQGNTEAFFGQGTRLTVV.

The CDR3 loop reads CASSALDSVNTEAFF. The CDR3 bases are TGTGCCAGTAGTGCCCTCGACAGCGTGAACACTGAAGCTTTCTTT. The chain links TRBV19 to TRBJ1-1; maybe TRBD1 (5 bases). The germline V gene has CDR1 LNHDA and CDR2 SQIVND (reference sequence). V lost 5 bases to trimming and J lost 0 bases, with 13 bases between them. This CDR3 has 15 residues.

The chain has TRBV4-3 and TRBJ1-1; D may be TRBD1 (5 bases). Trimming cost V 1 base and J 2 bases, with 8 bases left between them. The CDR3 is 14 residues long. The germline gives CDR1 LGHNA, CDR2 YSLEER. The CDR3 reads CASSQVGTNTEAFF. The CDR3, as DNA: TGCGCCAGCAGCCAAGTCGGGACTAACACTGAAGCTTTCTTT.